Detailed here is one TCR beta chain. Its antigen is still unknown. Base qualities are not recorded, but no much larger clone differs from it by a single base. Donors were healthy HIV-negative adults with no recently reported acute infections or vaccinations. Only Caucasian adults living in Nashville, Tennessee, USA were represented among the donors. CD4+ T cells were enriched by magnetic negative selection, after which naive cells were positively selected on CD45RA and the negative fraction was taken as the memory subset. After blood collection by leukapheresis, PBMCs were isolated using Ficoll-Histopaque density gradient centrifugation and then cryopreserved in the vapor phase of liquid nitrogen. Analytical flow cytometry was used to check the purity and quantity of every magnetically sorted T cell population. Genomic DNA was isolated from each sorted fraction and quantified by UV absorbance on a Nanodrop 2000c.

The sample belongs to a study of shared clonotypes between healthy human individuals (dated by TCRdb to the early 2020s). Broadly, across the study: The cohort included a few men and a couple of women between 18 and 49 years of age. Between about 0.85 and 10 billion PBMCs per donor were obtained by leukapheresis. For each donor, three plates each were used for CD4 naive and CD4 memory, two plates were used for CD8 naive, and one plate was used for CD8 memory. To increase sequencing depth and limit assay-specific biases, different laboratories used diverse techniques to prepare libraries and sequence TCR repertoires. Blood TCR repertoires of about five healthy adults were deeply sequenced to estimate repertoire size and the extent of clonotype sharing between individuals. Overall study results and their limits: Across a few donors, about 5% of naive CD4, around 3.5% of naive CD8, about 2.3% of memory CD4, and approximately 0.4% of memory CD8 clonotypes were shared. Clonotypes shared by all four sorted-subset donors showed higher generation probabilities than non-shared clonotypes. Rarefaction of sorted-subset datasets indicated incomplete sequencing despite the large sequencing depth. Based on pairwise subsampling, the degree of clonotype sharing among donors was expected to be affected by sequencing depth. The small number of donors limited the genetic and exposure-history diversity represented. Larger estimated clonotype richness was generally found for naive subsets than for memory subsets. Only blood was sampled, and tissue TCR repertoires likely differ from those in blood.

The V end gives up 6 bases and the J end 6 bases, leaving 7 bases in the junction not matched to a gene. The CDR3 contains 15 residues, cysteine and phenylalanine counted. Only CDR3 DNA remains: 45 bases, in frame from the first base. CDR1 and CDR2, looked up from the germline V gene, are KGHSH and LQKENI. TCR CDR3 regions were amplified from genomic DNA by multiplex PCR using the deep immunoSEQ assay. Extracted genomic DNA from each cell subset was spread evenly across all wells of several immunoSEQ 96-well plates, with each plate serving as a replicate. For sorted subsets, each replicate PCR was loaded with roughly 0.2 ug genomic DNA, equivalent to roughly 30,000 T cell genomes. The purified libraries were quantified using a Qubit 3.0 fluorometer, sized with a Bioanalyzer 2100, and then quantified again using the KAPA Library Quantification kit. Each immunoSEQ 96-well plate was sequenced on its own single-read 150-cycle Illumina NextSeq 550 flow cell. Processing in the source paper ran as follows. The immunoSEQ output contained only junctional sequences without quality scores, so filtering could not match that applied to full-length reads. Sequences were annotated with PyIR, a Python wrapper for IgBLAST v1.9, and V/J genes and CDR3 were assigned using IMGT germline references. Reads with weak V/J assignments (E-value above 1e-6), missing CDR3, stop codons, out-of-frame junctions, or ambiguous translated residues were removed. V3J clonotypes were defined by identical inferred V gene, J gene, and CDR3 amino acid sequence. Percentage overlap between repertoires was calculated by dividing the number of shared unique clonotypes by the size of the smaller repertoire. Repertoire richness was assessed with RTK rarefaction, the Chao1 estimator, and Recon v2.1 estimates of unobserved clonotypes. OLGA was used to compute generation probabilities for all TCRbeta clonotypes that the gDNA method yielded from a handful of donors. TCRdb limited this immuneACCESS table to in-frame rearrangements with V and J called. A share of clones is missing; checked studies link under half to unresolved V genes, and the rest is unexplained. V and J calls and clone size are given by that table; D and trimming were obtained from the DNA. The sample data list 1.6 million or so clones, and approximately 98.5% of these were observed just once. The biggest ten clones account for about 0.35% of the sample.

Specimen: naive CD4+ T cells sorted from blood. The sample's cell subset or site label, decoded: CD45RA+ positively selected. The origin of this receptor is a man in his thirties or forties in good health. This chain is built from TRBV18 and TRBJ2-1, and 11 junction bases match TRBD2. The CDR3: CASSSLAGEPNEQFF. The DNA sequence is TGTGCCAGCTCTTCACTAGCGGGAGAGCCCAATGAGCAGTTCTTC.